This TCR beta chain was profiled in a study of blood T cell repertoires in COVID-19. Study-wide context: Researchers got acute and convalescent COVID-19 samples from the United States, Italy and Spain. T cells, B-cell-depleted T cells, or PBMCs supplied cDNA or gDNA.

This clone was recorded only once. In the original workflow: Cell counts per sample came from amplifying reference gene primers. Some clones are missing from TCRdb's copy, which holds only in-frame ones; the method was immunoSEQ multiplex PCR. V, J and clone size reflect that table, while D and trimming were determined from the DNA. The table has 150,000 to 200,000 clones, approximately 81% seen once. V lost 6 bases and J 1 base, leaving 9 bases between the germline ends. CDR1 and CDR2 (germline): MDHEN, SYDVKM. This CDR3 comprises 13 residues. The Seattle patients, enrolled during active infection, were followed longitudinally.

Sequencing used peripheral blood. This TCR came from a woman in her seventies with COVID-19, enrolled during active disease. The rearrangement uses TRBV28 and TRBJ1-1; D uncertain. For the CDR3, the DNA is TGTGCCAGCAGACCCACAGAGAACACTGAAGCTTTCTTT. Its translation is CASRPTENTEAFF.